The TCR beta chain under discussion was sequenced for a study of cytotoxic CD8 clonotypes in ibrutinib-treated CLL. Study information: In all, more than 10 patients were relapsed/refractory, some 14 were treatment-naive and about 17 were IGHV unmutated.

Measured with immunoSEQ multiplex PCR; TCRdb has only the in-frame clones, and not every one. The repertoire includes about 140,000 clones, 80% of them detected once, and 7.5% to 8% sits in the top ten. Looked up from germline, CDR1 is MDHEN and CDR2 is SYDVKM. The CDR3 runs 14 residues. V lost 6 bases, J lost 7 bases, and 8 bases stayed unmatched. This clone was found once. The sequence was collected from a human donor with chronic lymphocytic leukemia. Sequencing used PBMCs, obtained after 36 months of ibrutinib treatment. The chain links TRBV28 to TRBJ1-5; 8 nucleotides align to TRBD1. The CDR3 nucleotides read TGTGCCAGCAGGGCGGGACAGGCGGGGCAGCCCCAGCATTTT. It yields the protein CASRAGQAGQPQHF. The full variable domain, its missing parts supplied by reference TRBV28 and TRBJ1-5, is DVKVTQSSRYLVKRTGEKVFLECVQDMDHENMFWYRQDPGLGLRLIYFSYDVKMKEKGDIPEGYSVSREKKERFSLILESASTNQTSMYLCASRAGQAGQPQHFGDGTRLSIL.